The 28 T cell receptor beta chains below were found in one sample sequenced in a study of T cells in Graves' hyperthyroidism and ophthalmopathy. Amplification yielded TCR beta CDR3 regions, with RNA transcripts as the source. Initially, a first-round RT-PCR of the TCR CDR3 employed the HTBI primer set. TCRdb reanalysed the multiplex PCR reads using MiXCR and keeps one entry per CDR3 protein. The table has 470,000 or so distinct CDR3 sequences, more than 20% seen once. The sample comprised blood. Receptors originate from a man aged 18-30 years with Graves' hyperthyroidism.

In its sample, this clonotype was seen many times. This chain connects TRBV19 to TRBJ1-5; D unresolved. Germline lookup yields CDR1 LNHDA and CDR2 SQIVND (reference sequence). Trimming took off 4 bases at V and 0 bases at J, with 22 bases between the two ends. The CDR3 has 19 amino acids. This chain's CDR3 is CASSTPRWHADDSNQPQHF. As DNA, the CDR3 is TGTGCCAGTAGTACACCCCGTTGGCACGCTGATGATAGCAATCAGCCCCAGCATTTT.

This clonotype was counted ten times or more. The rearrangement uses TRBV28 and TRBJ1-1, with D maybe TRBD1 (5 bases). The CDR3 contains 15 residues. Germline-derived CDR1 and CDR2 are MDHEN and SYDVKM. Trimming stripped 2 bases from V and 3 bases from J, with 13 bases between. In DNA, the CDR3 is TGTGCCAGCAGTTTAGGGGCCCCCGGGCACACTGAAGCTTTCTTT. Translation: CASSLGAPGHTEAFF.

This clonotype was seen ten or more times. V and J are TRBV20-1 and TRBJ1-2; D remains ambiguous. The V end was cut by 3 bases, the J end by 4 bases, with 12 bases between. This CDR3 is 13 amino acids long. Germline values: CDR1 DFQATT, CDR2 SNEGSKA (reference sequence). The CDR3 DNA reads TGCAGTGCTAGTCCTGCCGGGAGCTATGGCTACACCTTC. Translation: CSASPAGSYGYTF.

In regard to this clonotype: A much bigger clone sits one base away, suggesting this may be a read error. V usage is TRBV25-1 and J usage is TRBJ2-2; the D gene is possibly TRBD1 (6 bases). Germline V gene lookup returns CDR1 MGHDK and CDR2 SYGVNS. This CDR3 spans 14 amino acids. DNA of the CDR3: TGTGCCAGCAGTGGTAACAGGGACACCGGGGAGCTGTGTTTT. Its translation: CASSGNRDTGELCF. Full variable domain (rest looked up from reference TRBV25-1 and TRBJ2-2): EADIYQTPRYLVIGTGKKITLECSQTMGHDKMYWYQQDPGMELHLIHYSYGVNSTEKGDLSSESTVSRIRTEHFPLTLESARPSHTSQYLCASSGNRDTGELCFGEGSRLTVL.

This clonotype was seen at least ten times. The rearrangement joins TRBV11-2 to TRBJ2-7, with TRBD1 matching over 7 bases. V trimming: 6 bases; J trimming: 4 bases; junction bases outside the gene matches: 12. CDR3 length: 15 amino acids. Germline V CDR1 and CDR2: SGHAT, FQNNGV. CDR3 amino acids: CASRSIRDSSYEQYF. The CDR3 bases are TGTGCCAGCAGGTCGATCCGGGACAGCTCTTACGAGCAGTACTTC.

This clonotype has ten or more counts. The rearrangement joins TRBV11-2 to TRBJ2-7; D uncertain. Between the trimmed V and J ends, which lost 3 bases and 6 bases, there was a span of 12 bases. This CDR3 is built from 13 residues. Germline assignment: CDR1 SGHAT and CDR2 FQNNGV. This CDR3 reads CASSLRPVGEQYF. In nucleotides, the CDR3 is TGTGCCAGCAGCTTGCGACCAGTTGGCGAGCAGTACTTC.

In its sample, this clonotype was seen many times. The chain couples TRBV7-8 to TRBJ1-5, with D maybe TRBD1 (6 bases). This CDR3 is built from 15 residues. Per the germline V gene, CDR1 is SGHVS and CDR2 is FQNEAQ. The V end was cut by 5 bases, the J end by 2 bases, with 13 bases between. CDR3 nucleotide sequence: TGTGCCAGCAGCATGCTACGACAGGGCAATCAGCCCCAGCATTTT. Its protein is CASSMLRQGNQPQHF.

This clonotype appeared many times. This chain joins TRBV28 and TRBJ2-2, with a tentative D call TRBD1 (7 bases). CDR1 MDHEN and CDR2 SYDVKM come from the germline V gene. There are 12 residues in the CDR3. CDR3 residues: CALRGVAGELFF. CDR3 nucleotide sequence: TGTGCTCTCAGGGGGGTTGCCGGGGAGCTGTTTTTT.

This rearrangement joins TRBV25-1 to TRBJ2-7, with 8 bases aligning to TRBD1. With V trimmed by 8 bases and J by 3 bases, 3 bases remained unmatched. CDR3 length: 12 residues. The germline gives CDR1 MGHDK, CDR2 SYGVNS. The CDR3 DNA reads as TGTGCCAGCTCGGGACAGGTCTACGAGCAGTACTTC. Translating gives CASSGQVYEQYF.

This clonotype was recorded a few times. This chain connects TRBV12-5 to TRBJ1-1, with D possibly being TRBD1 (5 bases). Germline-derived CDR1 and CDR2 are LGHNT and FRNRAP. V was clipped by 3 bases and J by 5 bases, with 7 bases between them. CDR3 length equals 12 residues. The DNA for the CDR3 is TGTGCTAGTGGTTTATCAGGGACTGAAGCTTTCTTT. As protein: CASGLSGTEAFF.

This clonotype was counted many times. This chain uses TRBV20-1 with TRBJ2-7, with D possibly being TRBD2 (5 bases). CDR3 size: 14 residues. V was trimmed by 4 bases and J by 9 bases, leaving 22 bases between them. Germline CDR1 and CDR2: DFQATT and SNEGSKA (reference sequence). The CDR3 DNA sequence: TGCAGTGCTAACCGTTGGGAGTACGAGGCTAGGCAGTACTTC. It yields the protein CSANRWEYEARQYF.

This clonotype was counted many times. The chain joins TRBV2 to TRBJ2-7; perhaps TRBD1 as D (6 bases). V was trimmed by 1 base and J by 5 bases, leaving 18 bases between them. There are 16 residues in the CDR3. Germline V gene data show CDR1 as SNHLY and CDR2 as FYNNEI. CDR3 loop: CASSEVVRSRGHEQYF. CDR3 bases: TGTGCCAGCAGTGAAGTGGTCAGGAGCAGGGGCCACGAGCAGTACTTC. Together with reference TRBV2 and TRBJ2-7, the CDR3 gives the full variable domain: EPEVTQTPSHQVTQMGQEVILRCVPISNHLYFYWYRQILGQKVEFLVSFYNNEISEKSEIFDDQFSVERPDGSNFTLKIRSTKLEDSAMYFCASSEVVRSRGHEQYFGPGTRLTVT.

This clonotype was seen more than once but under ten times. At one of its ends the junction is not consistent with the germline gene, which may arise from a read error. The CDR3 spells CASSQERQGYDYTF. CDR3 bases: TGCGCCAGCAGCCAAGAGCGGCAGGGGTATGACTACACCTTC. The chain carries TRBV4-1 and TRBJ1-2, with D tentatively TRBD1 (6 bases). The CDR3 is 14 residues long. Germline V CDR1 and CDR2: MGHRA, YSYEKL.

This clonotype was recorded at least ten times. This chain connects TRBV29-1 to TRBJ1-2; D is unresolved. Germline-derived CDR1 and CDR2 are SQVTM and ANQGSEA. The CDR3 is made up of 14 amino acids. The germline V and J ends were trimmed by 2 bases and 2 bases, with 12 bases remaining between them. The CDR3 bases are TGCAGCGTTGAATTCCGGGAAGGAAACTATGGCTACACCTTC. Protein sequence: CSVEFREGNYGYTF.

This clonotype has just a few counts. This chain uses TRBV12-3 or TRBV12-4 with TRBJ2-4; perhaps D is TRBD1 or TRBD2 (5 bases each). The germline V and J ends were trimmed by 4 bases and 8 bases, with 21 bases remaining between them. This CDR3 region has 16 residues. The CDR3 spells CASSSVITGPGDIQYF. In nucleotides, the CDR3 is TGTGCCAGCAGTTCCGTTATCACAGGCCCCGGGGACATTCAGTACTTC.

Ten or more counts support this clonotype. CDR3 region: CASRDKQGKETQYF. CDR3 nucleotides: TGTGCCAGCAGGGATAAACAGGGGAAAGAGACCCAGTACTTC. V is TRBV28 and J is TRBJ2-5, with 7 bases aligning to TRBD1. The germline V gene has CDR1 MDHEN and CDR2 SYDVKM. The CDR3 is 14 residues long. The trim removed 6 bases at V and 3 bases at J, leaving 7 bases unmatched.

This clonotype was found many times. This chain joins TRBV28 and TRBJ1-2; 7 positions match TRBD1. Germline CDR1 and CDR2: MDHEN and SYDVKM. The CDR3 loop spans 16 amino acids. After removal of 6 bases from V and 7 bases from J, the junction contained 17 bases not matched to a gene. CDR3 loop: CASRSGETGRALGYTF. As DNA, the CDR3 is TGTGCCAGCAGGTCTGGGGAGACAGGGAGGGCACTTGGCTACACCTTC.

Many counts were recorded for this clonotype. The chain joins TRBV11-2 to TRBJ1-3; 7 bases line up with TRBD1. The length of the CDR3 is 17 residues. J lost 0 bases, V lost 5 bases, and 10 bases had no gene match. Per germline, CDR1 SGHAT and CDR2 FQNNGV. CDR3 sequence: CASSHPTGSFSGNTIYF. In DNA, the CDR3 is TGTGCCAGCAGCCACCCGACAGGGAGCTTCTCTGGAAACACCATATATTTT.

This clonotype was counted at least ten times. The V call is TRBV12-3 or TRBV12-4, the J call TRBJ1-2; TRBD1 agrees at 8 bases. The CDR3 totals 15 residues. V lost 4 bases to trimming and J lost 7 bases; unmatched junction nucleotides: 11. In DNA form, the CDR3 reads TGTGCCAGCAGTTCTACCGGACAGGGCGGATCTGGCTACACCTTC. It encodes CASSSTGQGGSGYTF.

Ten or more counts support this clonotype. The chain has TRBV30 and TRBJ1-1; the match to TRBD1 covers 7 bases. Losses at the gene ends were 5 bases for V and 7 bases for J; bases not matched to a gene: 4. The CDR3 has 11 amino acids. In germline, CDR1 is GTSNPN, CDR2 SVGIG (reference sequence). The CDR3 reads CAWRQGVEAFF. CDR3 nucleotides: TGTGCCTGGCGACAGGGAGTTGAAGCTTTCTTT.

This clonotype turned up a few times. The chain joins TRBV5-1 to TRBJ1-1, with 7 positions matching TRBD1. This CDR3 has 14 amino acids. Germline V lookup: CDR1 SGHRS, CDR2 YFSETQ. After removal of 4 bases from V and 1 base from J, the junction contained 4 bases not matched to a gene. The CDR3 loop reads CASSGDRKNTEAFF. CDR3 in DNA: TGCGCCAGCAGCGGGGACAGAAAGAACACTGAAGCTTTCTTT.

This clonotype has at least ten counts. The chain is built from TRBV28 and TRBJ1-2; D may be TRBD1 (6 bases). CDR3 size: 13 residues. Germline assignment: CDR1 MDHEN and CDR2 SYDVKM. The V end was cut by 8 bases, the J end by 3 bases, with 13 bases between. CDR3 sequence (DNA): TGTGCCAGCGTCCGCGGGGGCGACTATGGCTACACCTTC. Translation gives CASVRGGDYGYTF.

In this sample, this clonotype turned up many times. The rearrangement joins TRBV12-1 to TRBJ1-2; the table's D call, TRBD1, has no DNA check behind it. TRBV12-1 is marked as a pseudogene. This CDR3 is built from 16 residues. The CDR3 DNA reads as TGTGCCAGCAGCCCCCCGCAAGGACAGGGGGGCTATGGCTACACCTTC. Translated, it gives CASSPPQGQGGYGYTF.

The chain joins TRBV7-8 to TRBJ2-7, with D unresolved. V was trimmed by 5 bases and J by 5 bases, leaving 13 bases between them. The CDR3 is 13 amino acids. The germline V gene encodes CDR1 SGHVS and CDR2 FQNEAQ. This chain's CDR3 is CASSGELGDEQYF. The CDR3 DNA sequence: TGTGCCAGCAGCGGCGAGCTGGGTGACGAGCAGTACTTC.

The sample holds many counts of this clonotype. The J gene is TRBJ2-5, the V gene TRBV12-3 or TRBV12-4; maybe TRBD1 (6 bases). The CDR3 length is 14 residues. Trimming took off 3 bases at V and 5 bases at J, with 13 bases between the two ends. The CDR3, as DNA: TGTGCCAGCAGTTTGGGGGCGGCCCGGGAGACCCAGTACTTC. Translated: CASSLGAARETQYF.

This clonotype came up many times. V usage is TRBV28 and J usage is TRBJ2-2; 7 bases align to TRBD2. Per germline, CDR1 MDHEN and CDR2 SYDVKM. V was pared by 4 bases and J by 6 bases, with 8 bases of the junction left unmatched. The CDR3 totals 15 residues. For the CDR3, the DNA is TGTGCCAGCAGTTCAACGACTAGCTCCCCCGGGGAGCTGTTTTTT. Translation gives CASSSTTSSPGELFF.

The chain has TRBV20-1 and TRBJ2-2; D may be TRBD1 or TRBD2 (6 bases each). The length of the CDR3 is 14 residues. CDR1 DFQATT and CDR2 SNEGSKA come from the germline V gene (reference sequence). V shed 6 bases and J shed 4 bases, with 15 bases lying between them. The CDR3 DNA sequence: TGCAGTGCCCGGAGGGGGGACTTCACCGGGGAGCTGTTTTTT. Translation gives CSARRGDFTGELFF.

The J gene is TRBJ1-1, the V gene TRBV19; 8 positions match TRBD1. This CDR3 is built from 14 residues. Germline CDR1 and CDR2: LNHDA and SQIVND (reference sequence). The CDR3 DNA sequence: TGTGTCAGGAGTGAGGGGACAGGGAACACTGAAGCTTTCTTT. Protein sequence: CVRSEGTGNTEAFF.